One and the same sample provided the 12 T cell receptor beta chains below, sequenced in a study of OX40 agonist ivuxolimab in advanced cancers. Library preparation employed the immunoSEQ multiplex PCR assay. What TCRdb holds here is the immuneACCESS table cut down to in-frame rearrangements. Part of the clones is not present; checked against another copy, under half of the missing clones reflect an unresolved V gene, and the others are unexplained. The sample yields 35,000 to 45,000 clones; more than 75% were counted once. The ten largest account for 3.5% to 4% of the sample. The material sequenced was CD4+ or CD8+ T cells sorted from blood, taken in a trial of the OX40 agonist ivuxolimab. The receptor set was obtained from an adult with an advanced solid tumor such as melanoma, head and neck, liver or kidney cancer.

This clone was seen just once. This chain uses TRBV29-1 with TRBJ2-6; D possibly corresponds to TRBD2 (6 bases). This CDR3 is 16 amino acids long. In germline, CDR1 is SQVTM, CDR2 ANQGSEA. Trimming cost V 0 bases and J 3 bases, with 12 bases left between them. In DNA, the CDR3 is TGCAGCGTTGAAGATCCGCGGGGTAGTGGGGCCAACGTCCTGACTTTC. Translated: CSVEDPRGSGANVLTF.

This clone was counted a single time. This chain uses TRBV4-3 with TRBJ2-7; possible D gene TRBD1, 5 bases. The CDR3 runs 15 residues. V lost 0 bases to trimming and J lost 3 bases, with 12 bases between them. Germline V lookup: CDR1 LGHNA, CDR2 YSLEER. The CDR3 is CASSQDRQLYYEQYF. CDR3 DNA: TGCGCCAGCAGCCAAGATCGACAGCTCTACTACGAGCAGTACTTC.

The V call is TRBV6-1, the J call TRBJ1-1; D unresolved. CDR1 and CDR2 from the germline V gene are MNHNS and SASEGT. The CDR3 has 11 residues. Trimming removed 7 bases at V and 8 bases at J, with 11 bases between. The CDR3 protein is CASTLGREAFF. Here the CDR3 DNA reads TGTGCCAGCACCCTAGGACGGGAAGCTTTCTTT.

The J gene is TRBJ2-7, the V gene TRBV12-5; D is possibly TRBD2 (6 bases). The CDR3 is 16 amino acids. Looked up from germline, CDR1 is LGHNT and CDR2 is FRNRAP. Trimming took 1 base from V and 3 from J, leaving 16 bases between them. The CDR3 is CASGLGLTGAGYEQYF. Here the CDR3 DNA reads TGTGCTAGTGGTTTGGGCCTAACCGGAGCGGGCTACGAGCAGTACTTC.

This sequence joins TRBV7-2 and TRBJ2-1; D remains unclear. CDR1 and CDR2 (germline): SGHTA, FQGNSA. The germline V and J ends were trimmed by 2 bases and 9 bases, with 8 bases remaining between them. CDR3 size: 12 residues. CDR3 amino acids: CASSLTISEQFF. CDR3 nucleotides: TGTGCCAGCAGCTTAACAATAAGTGAGCAGTTCTTC.

V and J are TRBV28 and TRBJ1-1; D is perhaps TRBD1 (5 bases). This CDR3 region has 15 residues. Germline CDR1 is MDHEN and CDR2 is SYDVKM. V dropped 6 bases and J dropped 3 bases, with 17 bases sitting between them. The CDR3 sequence: CASSSADSGYTEAFF. The DNA for the CDR3 is TGTGCCAGCAGCTCCGCAGACAGTGGTTACACTGAAGCTTTCTTT. Full variable domain (rest looked up from reference TRBV28 and TRBJ1-1): DVKVTQSSRYLVKRTGEKVFLECVQDMDHENMFWYRQDPGLGLRLIYFSYDVKMKEKGDIPEGYSVSREKKERFSLILESASTNQTSMYLCASSSADSGYTEAFFGQGTRLTVV.

This clone was seen just once. This chain connects TRBV27 to TRBJ1-1; 8 nucleotides match TRBD1. Germline V CDR1 and CDR2: MNHEY, SMNVEV (reference sequence). The V segment lost 5 bases and the J segment 2 bases; nucleotides outside the gene matches: 4. The CDR3 loop spans 14 amino acids. Written as DNA, the CDR3 is TGTGCCAGCAGTCGCGACAGGGGAAACACTGAAGCTTTCTTT. As protein: CASSRDRGNTEAFF.

This clone was seen only once. This chain connects TRBV28 to TRBJ2-5, with a tentative D call TRBD2 (6 bases). V shed 3 bases and J shed 6 bases, with 17 bases lying between them. The CDR3 is made up of 15 amino acids. Germline V lookup: CDR1 MDHEN, CDR2 SYDVKM. This CDR3 is CASSFGGTGRKTQYF. The CDR3 DNA reads TGTGCCAGCAGTTTCGGGGGTACGGGGCGGAAGACCCAGTACTTC.

This rearrangement joins TRBV5-6 to TRBJ1-4; the D is unclear. Germline CDR1 and CDR2: SGHDT and YYEEEE. The CDR3 sequence is 14 residues long. Trimming left V 1 base short and J 5 bases short, with 9 bases between. The CDR3 DNA is TGTGCCAGCAGCTTGCCCCCGGGGAATGAAAAACTGTTTTTT. Amino acids: CASSLPPGNEKLFF.

This rearrangement joins TRBV11-3 to TRBJ2-1; D might be TRBD1 or TRBD2, each matching 5 bases. Trimming removed 1 base from V and 6 bases from J, with 16 bases in between. CDR1 and CDR2 (germline): SGHNT, YENEEA. This CDR3 is built from 16 residues. Here the CDR3 DNA reads TGTGCCAGCAGCTTAGCGGGGACGCGAGTGGGCAATGAGCAGTTCTTC. The encoded protein is CASSLAGTRVGNEQFF.

The rearrangement links TRBV6-5 to TRBJ2-7; D possibly matches TRBD1 or TRBD2 (5 bases each). The germline V and J ends were trimmed by 4 bases and 4 bases, with 11 bases remaining between them. Germline V CDR1 and CDR2: MNHEY, SVGAGI. The CDR3 is made up of 13 amino acids. This CDR3 is CASSLRGVYEQYF. As DNA, the CDR3 is TGTGCCAGCAGTTTACGAGGGGTATACGAGCAGTACTTC.

V gene TRBV7-9 combines with J gene TRBJ2-3; D unresolved. The CDR3 runs to 12 residues. The V gene lost 5 bases and the J gene lost 4 bases, with 7 bases spanning the gap. Germline assignment: CDR1 SEHNR and CDR2 FQNEAQ (reference sequence). The CDR3 is CASSRLPDTQYF. CDR3 nucleotide sequence: TGTGCCAGCAGCCGACTGCCAGATACGCAGTATTTT.